Listed below are T cell receptor beta chains from one sample, sequenced in a study of post-analysis software for immune sequencing data. TCRdb re-called the PCR reads with MiXCR, one entry per CDR3 protein. In the table there are 550,000 to 700,000 distinct CDR3 sequences, 44% of which are singletons. The sample taken for sequencing was blood. The origin of the receptors is a girl aged 5-17 years with multiple sclerosis. Each CDR3 is given with its conserved first and last residue. D genes are given only for firm matches. Clone size is stated in some rows and not others, as once, few, many or a class when expanded.

CDR3 protein | CDR3 DNA | J gene | V gene | clone size | D gene
CASSLVGTSGRTEQFF | TGTGCCAGCAGCTTAGTAGGGACTAGCGGGAGAACTGAGCAGTTCTTC | TRBJ2-1 | TRBV7-3 | many | TRBD2
CASSLLSGGYGYTF | TGTGCCAGCAGCTTGCTGTCAGGGGGCTATGGCTACACCTTC | TRBJ1-2 | TRBV5-5 | NA | TRBD1
CASSRTGSQETQYF | TGTGCCAGCAGCCGGACCGGGTCCCAAGAGACCCAGTACTTC | TRBJ2-5 | TRBV7-2 | NA | NA
CSAKREGRETQYF | TGCAGTGCTAAGCGGGAGGGCCGCGAGACCCAGTACTTC | TRBJ2-5 | TRBV20-1 | NA | TRBD2
CVSSPRDRYTDTQYF | TGTGTCAGCAGTCCGAGAGACAGATACACAGATACGCAGTATTTT | TRBJ2-3 | TRBV12-3/TRBV12-4 | NA | NA
CASSLERSGTAYNEQFF | TGTGCCAGCAGCTTAGAGAGAAGTGGGACAGCCTACAATGAGCAGTTCTTC | TRBJ2-1 | TRBV11-2 | NA | TRBD1
CASYPSRTSGTTTDTQYF | TGTGCCAGCTACCCCTCAAGGACTAGCGGTACTACCACAGATACGCAGTATTTT | TRBJ2-3 | TRBV6-4 | NA | TRBD2
CASSLRASGRAHISYNEQFF | TGCGCCAGCAGCCTGAGGGCTAGCGGGAGGGCCCATATTTCCTACAATGAGCAGTTCTTC | TRBJ2-1 | TRBV5-1 | NA | TRBD2
CASKMDGLYEQYF | TGTGCCAGCAAGATGGACGGACTCTACGAGCAGTACTTC | TRBJ2-7 | TRBV2 | few | NA
CASSLHRGLSDEQYF | TGTGCCAGCAGCTTACACAGGGGGCTTAGCGACGAGCAGTACTTC | TRBJ2-7 | TRBV12-3/TRBV12-4 | once | TRBD1
CASSEGTGDGYTF | TGTGCCAGCAGTGAAGGGACAGGGGACGGCTACACCTTC | TRBJ1-2 | TRBV6-1 | few | TRBD1
CASSLDLPRLHF | TGTGCCAGCAGCTTAGACCTTCCTCGCCTCCACTTT | TRBJ1-6 | TRBV7-9 | NA | NA
CASSRARGLNEKLFF | TGCGCCAGCAGCCGCGCCAGGGGACTAAATGAAAAACTGTTTTTT | TRBJ1-4 | TRBV4-1 | few | NA
CASSLGLAGEQETQYF | TGTGCCAGCAGTTTGGGTTTAGCGGGGGAACAAGAGACCCAGTACTTC | TRBJ2-5 | TRBV12-3/TRBV12-4 | NA | TRBD2
CASSQDGQGLAQPQHF | TGTGCCAGCAGCCAAGATGGACAGGGTCTAGCTCAGCCCCAGCATTTT | TRBJ1-5 | TRBV4-2 | NA | TRBD1
CAISEQASRGEQYF | TGTGCCATCAGTGAACAGGCCTCAAGGGGAGAGCAGTACTTC | TRBJ2-7 | TRBV10-3 | few | NA
CASSVAQREMDEQFF | TGTGCCAGCAGCGTAGCGCAGCGGGAGATGGATGAGCAGTTCTTC | TRBJ2-1 | TRBV9 | few | TRBD2
CASSTMTGLAGVGETQYF | TGTGCCAGCAGCACGATGACGGGACTAGCGGGAGTGGGAGAGACCCAGTACTTC | TRBJ2-5 | TRBV12-3/TRBV12-4 | NA | TRBD2
CASSNGQTNTEAFF | TGTGCCAGCTCAAACGGACAGACGAACACTGAAGCTTTCTTT | TRBJ1-1 | TRBV18 | NA | NA
CAISEWILADSSYEQYF | TGTGCCATCAGTGAGTGGATACTAGCGGACAGCTCCTACGAGCAGTACTTC | TRBJ2-7 | TRBV10-3 | NA | TRBD2